The T cell receptor beta chain described here comes from a study of lymphopenia after photon versus proton radiotherapy. Clones were read by immunoSEQ multiplex PCR, and TCRdb kept only the in-frame ones, dropping some. The table has approximately 150,000 clones, 88% seen once; the top ten hold around 4.7%. Points from the study as a whole: After lymphocyte nadir, photon-treated repertoires showed oligoclonal expansion, especially CD8+ Temra.

CDR1 and CDR2 from the germline V gene are SGDLS and YYNGEE. The CDR3 loop spans 16 amino acids. After removal of 0 bases from V and 1 base from J, the junction contained 3 bases not matched to a gene. As concerns this clone: The antigen is not known.

This sequence was found in a man aged 50-59 years with gastric cancer. This sequence joins TRBV9 and TRBJ2-3; 9 positions match TRBD2. The input for sequencing was peripheral blood, taken from a patient treated with photon-based radiotherapy. Here the CDR3 DNA reads TGTGCCAGCAGCGTAGGGGGCGGGAGGGGCACAGATACGCAGTATTTT. Protein sequence: CASSVGGGRGTDTQYF.